This T cell receptor beta chain emerged from a study of metastatic and nonmetastatic thyroid tumors. Study at large: Repertoires were compared across blood and tumor or nodule tissue from malignant and benign thyroid patients.

Authors' data handling: Across clinicopathological groups, CDR3 differences served as the basis for building a distant-metastasis classifier for papillary thyroid cancer. TCRdb redid the clone calls on the PCR reads using MiXCR. The V and J calls and clone size come from TCRdb's table, not from the authors' own analysis. The profile shows fewer than 15,000 clones, roughly 12% of them singletons. No treatment of any kind had been given to any patient before thyroid surgery. This clone was found many times. Since a much larger clone is just one base distant, this may be a read error. Other DNA sequences of this sample code for an identical CDR3. V dropped 6 bases and J dropped 8 bases, with 28 bases sitting between them. CDR1 and CDR2 from the germline V gene are MDHEN and SYDVKM. This CDR3 has 17 amino acids.

The receptor's source is a female donor with papillary thyroid cancer or a benign thyroid nodule (not recorded which). Some clones in this sample may be carry-over from other donors' samples. This chain links TRBV28 with TRBJ1-1; unclear D gene. What was sequenced was blood. CDR3 DNA sequence: TGTGCCAGCAGCTGTAGAGAACAAACCGACCGGGCCCGGGAAGCTTTCTTT. Protein: CASSCREQTDRAREAFF.